The rows below give T cell receptor beta chains drawn from one sample of a study of blood T cell repertoires in COVID-19. Some clones are missing from TCRdb's copy, which holds only in-frame ones; the method was immunoSEQ multiplex PCR. The data show 300,000 to 350,000 clones, with about 90% seen just once and just over 1% held by the top ten. Sequencing was carried out using PBMCs or T cells enriched from blood (not recorded which). These receptors were taken from a woman aged 25 to 39 who had been exposed to COVID-19. The CDR3 runs from the conserved cysteine through the conserved F or W. The D gene is left open where the match is weak. The size field is filled for only some rows; it gives once, few, many or a size class.

d_call | j_call | clone_size | v_call | cdr3_aa | cdr3_nt
TRBD2 | TRBJ2-2 | NA | TRBV5-6 | CASSFGLAGGYTGELFF | TGTGCCAGCAGCTTTGGACTAGCGGGAGGTTACACCGGGGAGCTGTTTTTT
NA | TRBJ1-3 | once | TRBV5-1 | CASSSGLGMSGNTIYF | TGCGCCAGCAGCTCAGGGTTGGGAATGTCTGGAAACACCATATATTTT
NA | TRBJ2-7 | NA | TRBV6-2/TRBV6-3 | CASSLRDNYEQYF | TGTGCCAGCAGTCTCCGGGACAACTACGAGCAGTACTTC
TRBD1 | TRBJ1-5 | NA | TRBV30 | CAWSLRGQGGNQPQHF | TGTGCCTGGAGTCTAAGAGGACAGGGGGGCAATCAGCCCCAGCATTTT
NA | TRBJ1-1 | NA | TRBV7-9 | CASSLLTGSFMNTEAFF | TGTGCCAGCAGCCTTTTAACGGGATCTTTTATGAACACTGAAGCTTTCTTT
TRBD1 | TRBJ1-2 | NA | TRBV7-8 | CASSRDGTAYGYTF | TGTGCCAGCAGCCGAGATGGGACAGCTTATGGCTACACCTTC
TRBD1 | TRBJ2-7 | NA | TRBV14 | CASSLPTGEKSYEQYF | TGTGCCAGCAGCCTACCCACAGGGGAGAAGTCGTACGAGCAGTACTTC
TRBD1 | TRBJ2-7 | few | TRBV29-1 | CSVEEGRGLYEQYF | TGCAGCGTTGAAGAGGGCAGGGGGCTCTACGAGCAGTACTTC
TRBD1 | TRBJ2-5 | NA | TRBV12-3/TRBV12-4 | CASSLGQGETQYF | TGTGCCAGCAGTTTGGGACAGGGTGAGACCCAGTACTTC
TRBD1 | TRBJ2-7 | NA | TRBV5-1 | CASSFQGAYEQYF | TGCGCCAGCAGCTTCCAGGGGGCGTACGAGCAGTACTTC
TRBD2 | TRBJ2-7 | NA | TRBV5-1 | CASSSGSGSVYEQYF | TGCGCCAGCAGTTCTGGGAGCGGGAGTGTCTACGAGCAGTACTTC
NA | TRBJ2-2 | once | TRBV5-1 | CASSLVQRILHTGELFF | TGCGCCAGCAGCTTGGTACAGCGGATCCTTCACACCGGGGAGCTGTTTTTT
TRBD2 | TRBJ2-2 | NA | TRBV6-5 | CASSYLLAGAVGELFF | TGTGCCAGCAGTTACTTGCTAGCGGGAGCGGTCGGGGAGCTGTTTTTT
NA | TRBJ2-2 | NA | TRBV9 | CASSVESTGELFF | TGTGCCAGCAGCGTAGAGAGCACCGGGGAGCTGTTTTTT
NA | TRBJ1-6 | few | TRBV12-5 | CASGLMHENSPLHF | TGTGCTAGTGGTTTGATGCACGAGAATTCACCCCTCCACTTT
TRBD1 | TRBJ1-2 | once | TRBV2 | CASSGDRGRNYGYTF | TGTGCCAGCAGTGGAGACAGGGGTCGCAACTATGGCTACACCTTC
NA | TRBJ1-5 | NA | TRBV7-8 | CASSSTGVDQPQHF | TGTGCCAGCAGCTCCACGGGGGTCGATCAGCCCCAGCATTTT
NA | TRBJ1-1 | NA | TRBV4-1 | CASSPGGVAYTEAFF | TGCGCCAGCAGCCCGGGGGGAGTCGCGTACACTGAAGCTTTCTTT
TRBD2 | TRBJ2-3 | NA | TRBV18 | CASSPPFLAGTRTDTQYF | TGTGCCAGCTCACCACCTTTCTTAGCGGGAACCCGGACAGATACGCAGTATTTT
TRBD1 | TRBJ1-2 | NA | TRBV24-1 | CATSDPGTDYGYTF | TGTGCCACCAGTGACCCGGGGACAGATTATGGCTACACCTTC
NA | TRBJ1-3 | few | TRBV5-1 | CASSLGRSLSGNTIYF | TGCGCCAGCAGCTTGGGGAGAAGCCTCTCTGGAAACACCATATATTTT
NA | TRBJ1-2 | NA | TRBV21-1 | CASSMETGIKFNYGYTF | TGTGCCAGCAGCATGGAGACAGGAATAAAATTTAACTATGGCTACACCTTC
NA | TRBJ2-3 | NA | TRBV20-1 | CSAMRADTQYF | TGCAGTGCTATGAGGGCAGATACGCAGTATTTT
NA | TRBJ2-2 | NA | TRBV11-2 | CASRWDIGGGELFF | TGTGCCAGCAGATGGGACATAGGGGGCGGGGAGCTGTTTTTT
NA | TRBJ2-7 | once | TRBV27 | CASRWAGSYEQYF | TGTGCCAGCCGGTGGGCAGGCTCCTACGAGCAGTACTTC
TRBD1 | TRBJ1-4 | NA | TRBV9 | CASSVGARQGREKLFF | TGTGCCAGCAGCGTGGGGGCCCGACAGGGTCGGGAAAAACTGTTTTTT
TRBD2 | TRBJ2-7 | once | TRBV7-9 | CASSLPVGAGDSYEQYF | TGTGCCAGCAGCCTCCCAGTAGGAGCGGGAGACTCCTACGAGCAGTACTTC
NA | TRBJ1-4 | NA | TRBV16 | CASTPGARENEKLFF | TGTGCCAGCACCCCAGGCGCGAGGGAAAATGAAAAACTGTTTTTT
NA | TRBJ2-7 | NA | TRBV29-1 | CSVEWDSKPYEQYF | TGCAGCGTTGAGTGGGACTCTAAACCCTACGAGCAGTACTTC